This T cell receptor (beta chain) was identified during a study of shared clonotypes between healthy human individuals. The wider study: Per donor, three plates held CD4 naive cells, three held CD4 memory, two held CD8 naive and one held CD8 memory.

Here immunoSEQ multiplex PCR was the method, and the copy in TCRdb shows in-frame clones only, minus some. Altogether about 2.4 million clones are present, 90% to 95% being singletons, with the ten largest covering 0.36%. The CDR3 length is 15 residues. Trimming cost V 2 bases and J 4 bases, with 15 bases left between them. Germline V CDR1 and CDR2: SGHAT, FQDESV (reference sequence). Healthy adults negative for HIV, lacking recent acute infections or vaccinations, served as donors. This TCR derives from a man younger than 35 in good health. Some clones in this sample may be carry-over from other donors' samples. This chain links TRBV11-1 with TRBJ2-7, with D possibly matching TRBD2 (6 bases). The specimen sequenced was naive CD4+ T cells from PBMCs. The subset was: CD45RA+ positively selected. The CDR3 loop is CASSLQTGSEYEQYF. The CDR3 DNA sequence: TGTGCCAGCAGCTTACAGACCGGGAGTGAATACGAGCAGTACTTC.